This TCR beta chain originates from a study of T-cell memory formation after mild COVID-19. Study at large: Largely donor-specific TCR clusters were found. Study conclusions and caveats: Clones contracting day 15 to 85 were balanced CD4/CD8; later expanders leaned CD4+.

About this clonotype: What it binds is not known.

MiXCR, applied by TCRdb to the 5' RACE reads, yields one record per CDR3 protein. The data show approximately 300,000 distinct CDR3 sequences, roughly 8% seen once. The TCR comes from a man aged 18 to 29 who had mild COVID-19 (a few samples of this study predate the infection). Cell type and time point are not known. Source material: PBMCs or a T cell subset sorted from them (not recorded which).

CDR3 DNA: TGCGCCAGCAGTCAGCCCCCGGGGGGGGCCAACGTCCTGACTTTC. This sequence encodes CASSQPPGGANVLTF. The chain combines TRBV4-1 with TRBJ2-6; possibly TRBD2 for D (5 bases). From germline, CDR1 is MGHRA and CDR2 YSYEKL. This CDR3 spans 15 amino acids. Trimming removed 6 bases from V and 4 bases from J, with 13 bases in between.